Sequencing of this T cell receptor (beta chain) was carried out in a study of blood T cell repertoires in COVID-19. Background on the study: Both acute and convalescent COVID-19 samples were obtained from the United States, Italy and Spain. PBMCs, B-cell-depleted T cells, or T cells were the source of the cDNA or gDNA that made up the material.

As handled by the study authors: Amplification with reference gene primers provided the estimates of nucleated cell counts. Sequenced by immunoSEQ multiplex PCR; TCRdb stores in-frame clones only, minus some. That table is the source of V, J and clone size, and D and trimming were worked out from the DNA. There are about 270,000 clones in the sample; about 85% occur only once, and approximately 3.7% lies in the top ten. CDR1 is SEHNR and CDR2 is FQNEAQ in the germline V gene (reference sequence). V gave up 6 bases and J gave up 0 bases; unmatched junction bases: 6. The CDR3 consists of 16 residues. This TCR came from a man aged 60-69 years who had recovered from COVID-19. The rearrangement joins TRBV7-9 to TRBJ1-3; TRBD1 agrees at 9 bases. Sequenced sample: peripheral blood. DNA of the CDR3: TGTGCCAGCAGACCAAAGACAGGGGGCTCTGGAAACACCATATATTTT. Protein sequence: CASRPKTGGSGNTIYF.